Listed below are T cell receptor beta chains from one sample, sequenced in a study of beta chain features in type 1 diabetes. Clones were read by immunoSEQ multiplex PCR, and TCRdb kept only the in-frame ones, dropping some. The sample includes 300,000 or so clones, over 7% seen only once; the top ten take roughly 1%. The specimen sequenced was central memory CD4+ T cells from blood. The receptors originated from a man in his thirties or forties with type 1 diabetes. Each CDR3 is given with its conserved first and last residue. A D gene is named only where the DNA matches it firmly. Only part of the rows carry a size: once, few, many, or a class if the clone is expanded.

CDR3 protein,CDR3 DNA,V gene,clone size,J gene,D gene
CASSRGGAIDEQFF,TGTGCCAGCAGCCGCGGGGGGGCAATCGATGAGCAGTTCTTC,TRBV6-5,few,TRBJ2-1,TRBD2
CASRSQGTNEAFF,TGTGCCAGCAGATCTCAGGGGACAAATGAAGCTTTCTTT,TRBV27,few,TRBJ1-1,.
CASSYRLGTEAFF,TGTGCCAGCAGTTATAGACTGGGCACTGAAGCTTTCTTT,TRBV6-1,few,TRBJ1-1,.
CASSFGLADNEQFF,TGTGCCAGCAGCTTTGGCCTAGCGGACAATGAGCAGTTCTTC,TRBV11-2,.,TRBJ2-1,TRBD2
CASSLTGGGETQYF,TGTGCCAGCAGCTTAACAGGCGGGGGGGAGACCCAGTACTTC,TRBV7-8,.,TRBJ2-5,TRBD2
CASSGILVKRYNEQFF,TGTGCCAGCAGCGGCATCTTGGTCAAGCGGTACAATGAGCAGTTCTTC,TRBV9,many,TRBJ2-1,.
CAWSSLAAYNEQFF,TGTGCCTGGAGCTCACTAGCGGCCTACAATGAGCAGTTCTTC,TRBV30,few,TRBJ2-1,TRBD2
CASSTHEGSGNTIYF,TGTGCCAGCAGCACCCACGAAGGCTCTGGAAACACCATATATTTT,TRBV9,few,TRBJ1-3,.
CASRPGTGDPYEQYF,TGTGCCAGCAGACCCGGGACAGGGGACCCCTACGAGCAGTACTTC,TRBV27,.,TRBJ2-7,TRBD1
CAWSVGNEKLFF,TGTGCCTGGAGTGTGGGGAATGAAAAACTGTTTTTT,TRBV30,few,TRBJ1-4,.
CASSQERGTGELFF,TGCGCCAGCAGCCAAGAGAGGGGGACCGGGGAGCTGTTTTTT,TRBV4-3,many,TRBJ2-2,.